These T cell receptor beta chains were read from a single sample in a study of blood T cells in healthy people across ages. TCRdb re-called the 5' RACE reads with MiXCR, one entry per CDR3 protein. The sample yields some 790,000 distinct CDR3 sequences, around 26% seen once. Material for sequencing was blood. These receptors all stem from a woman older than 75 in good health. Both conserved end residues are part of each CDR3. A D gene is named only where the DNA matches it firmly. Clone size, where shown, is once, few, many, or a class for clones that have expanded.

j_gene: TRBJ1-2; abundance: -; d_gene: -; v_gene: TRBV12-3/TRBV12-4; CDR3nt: TGTGCCAGCAGTTTAGTCGGAGTGAACTATGGCTACACCTTC; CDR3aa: CASSLVGVNYGYTF
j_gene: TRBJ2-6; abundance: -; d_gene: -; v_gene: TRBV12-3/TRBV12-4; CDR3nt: TGTGCCAGCAGTCCCACAAGTTCCTCTGGGGCCAACGTCCTGACTTTC; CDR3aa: CASSPTSSSGANVLTF
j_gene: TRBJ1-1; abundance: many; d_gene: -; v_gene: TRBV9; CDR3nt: TGTGCCAGCAGCGTAGCAGTACAAGGTGAAGCTTTCTTT; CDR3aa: CASSVAVQGEAFF
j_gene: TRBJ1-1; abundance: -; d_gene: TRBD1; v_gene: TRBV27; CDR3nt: TGTGCCAGCAGGCTCGGGACAGGGGGATTGAACACTGAAGCTTTCTTT; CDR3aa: CASRLGTGGLNTEAFF
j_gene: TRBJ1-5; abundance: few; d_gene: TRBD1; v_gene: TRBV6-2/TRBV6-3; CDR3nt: TGTGCCAGCAGTTACAACGTTTACAGGGGTCAGCCCCAGCATTTT; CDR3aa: CASSYNVYRGQPQHF
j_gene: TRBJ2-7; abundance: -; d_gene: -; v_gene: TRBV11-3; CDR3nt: TGTGCCAGCAGCGCACAAACAGGGCGGGACAATGAGCAGTACTTC; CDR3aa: CASSAQTGRDNEQYF
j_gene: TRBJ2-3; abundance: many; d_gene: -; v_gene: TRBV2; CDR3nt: TGTGCCAGCAGTGAAGGGCCCGTGGATACGCAGTATTTT; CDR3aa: CASSEGPVDTQYF
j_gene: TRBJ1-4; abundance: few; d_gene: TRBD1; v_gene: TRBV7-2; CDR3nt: TGTGCCAGCAGTCTACAGCCACAGGGGGAAAAACTGTTTTTT; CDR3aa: CASSLQPQGEKLFF
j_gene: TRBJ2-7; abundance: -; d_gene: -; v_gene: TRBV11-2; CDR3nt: TGTGCCAGCACTTTTAGTGGGGGCGAGCAGTACTTC; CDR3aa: CASTFSGGEQYF
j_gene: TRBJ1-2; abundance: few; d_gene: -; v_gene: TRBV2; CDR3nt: TGTGCCAGCAGTGATTCAGGGAACGGCTATGGCTACACCTTC; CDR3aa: CASSDSGNGYGYTF
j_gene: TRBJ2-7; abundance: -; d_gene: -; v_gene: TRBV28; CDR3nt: TGTGCCAGCAGTAGCGGAGCTTACAATAAGCAGTACTTC; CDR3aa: CASSSGAYNKQYF
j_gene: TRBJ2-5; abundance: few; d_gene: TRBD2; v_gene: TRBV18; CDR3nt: TGTGCCAGCTCGCCCGGGACTAATATAGAGACCCAGTACTTC; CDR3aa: CASSPGTNIETQYF
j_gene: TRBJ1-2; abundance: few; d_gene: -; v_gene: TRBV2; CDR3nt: TGTGCCAGCAGTGACAGGAGTCACTATGGCTACACCTTC; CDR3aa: CASSDRSHYGYTF
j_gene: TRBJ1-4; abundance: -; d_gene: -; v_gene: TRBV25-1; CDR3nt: TGTGCCAGCAGTGACAATTCCCTCGGGAGTAATGAAAAACTGTTTTTT; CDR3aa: CASSDNSLGSNEKLFF
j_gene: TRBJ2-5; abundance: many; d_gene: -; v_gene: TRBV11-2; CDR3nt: TGTGCCAGCAGCTTAGGGACTTCGGAGACCCAGTACTTC; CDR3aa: CASSLGTSETQYF
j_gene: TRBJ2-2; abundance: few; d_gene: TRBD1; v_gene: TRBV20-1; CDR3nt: TGCAGTACAGGGGGCCGGACCGGGGAGCTGTTTTTT; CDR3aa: CSTGGRTGELFF
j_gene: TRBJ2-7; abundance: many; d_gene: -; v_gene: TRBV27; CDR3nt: TGTGCCAGCAGGTCTGGGACCTCAACTTCCTACGAGCAGTACTTC; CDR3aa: CASRSGTSTSYEQYF
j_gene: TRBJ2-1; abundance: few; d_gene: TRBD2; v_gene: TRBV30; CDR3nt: TGTGCCTGGAGTCGAAGCGGGGGGGCCTACAATGAGCAGTTCTTC; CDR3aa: CAWSRSGGAYNEQFF
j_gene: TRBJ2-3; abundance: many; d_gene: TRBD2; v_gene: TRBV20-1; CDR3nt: TGCAGTGCCCCGACTAGCGCGGGGTCAGATACGCAGTATTTT; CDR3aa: CSAPTSAGSDTQYF
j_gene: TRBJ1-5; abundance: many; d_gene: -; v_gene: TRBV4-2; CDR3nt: TGTGCCAGCAGCCAAGACTATGGGGCGCCTAATCAGCCCCAGCATTTT; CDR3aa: CASSQDYGAPNQPQHF
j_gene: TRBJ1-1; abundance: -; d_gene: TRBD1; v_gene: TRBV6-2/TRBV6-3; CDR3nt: TGTGCCAGCACCCCGGACAGGATAAACACTGAAGCTTTCTTT; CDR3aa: CASTPDRINTEAFF
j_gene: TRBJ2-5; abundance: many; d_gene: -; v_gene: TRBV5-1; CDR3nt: TGCGCCAGCAGCTTGGGGTCTTCACGAGAGACCCAGTACTTC; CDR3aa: CASSLGSSRETQYF
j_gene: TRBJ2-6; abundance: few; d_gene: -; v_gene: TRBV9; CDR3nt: TGTGCCAGCAGCGTCCAGGGATCCTCTGGGGCCAACGTCCTGACTTTC; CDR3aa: CASSVQGSSGANVLTF
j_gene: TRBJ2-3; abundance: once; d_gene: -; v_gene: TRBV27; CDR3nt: TGTGCCAGCAGTTTGATTTACACAGATACGCAGTATTTT; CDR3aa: CASSLIYTDTQYF
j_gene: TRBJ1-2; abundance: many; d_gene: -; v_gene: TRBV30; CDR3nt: TGTGCCTGGAGCGGACAGTCAAGGGTTTACACCTTC; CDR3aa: CAWSGQSRVYTF
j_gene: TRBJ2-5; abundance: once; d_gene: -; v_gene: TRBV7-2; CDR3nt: TGTGCCAGCAGCTTTGCACGGGGCACCCAAGAGACCCAGTACTTC; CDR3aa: CASSFARGTQETQYF
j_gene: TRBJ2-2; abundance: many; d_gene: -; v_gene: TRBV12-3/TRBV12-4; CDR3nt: TGTGCCAGCGCCTCGGGCGGGGCGAACACCGGGGAGCTGTTTTTT; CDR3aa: CASASGGANTGELFF
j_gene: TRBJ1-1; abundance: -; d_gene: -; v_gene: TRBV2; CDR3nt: TGTGCCAGCAGGGTTGAGGAGGCTGAAGCTTTCTTT; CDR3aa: CASRVEEAEAFF
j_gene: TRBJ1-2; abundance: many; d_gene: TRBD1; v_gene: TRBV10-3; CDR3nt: TGTGCCATCAGTGAGTCGGACAGGGATGGCTACACCTTC; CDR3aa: CAISESDRDGYTF
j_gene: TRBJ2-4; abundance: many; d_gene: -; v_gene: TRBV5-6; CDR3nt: TGTGCCAGCAGCTTACTAGGACAGGCCAAAAACATTCAGTACTTC; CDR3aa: CASSLLGQAKNIQYF
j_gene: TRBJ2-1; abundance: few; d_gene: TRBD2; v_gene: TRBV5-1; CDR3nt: TGCGCCAGCAGAAGCCGGGACTACGTCTACAATGAGCAGTTCTTC; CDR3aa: CASRSRDYVYNEQFF
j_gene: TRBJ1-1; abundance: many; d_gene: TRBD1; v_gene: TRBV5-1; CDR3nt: TGCGCCAGCAGCTTGGAGATCGGGACAGTGAACACTGAAGCTTTCTTT; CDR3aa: CASSLEIGTVNTEAFF
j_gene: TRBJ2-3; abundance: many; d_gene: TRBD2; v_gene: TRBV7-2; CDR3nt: TGTGCCAGCAGCTTAGTGGCTAGCGGGGGGAGAGATACGCAGTATTTT; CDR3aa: CASSLVASGGRDTQYF
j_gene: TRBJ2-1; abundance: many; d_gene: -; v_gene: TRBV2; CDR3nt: TGTGCCAGCAGTGAAAGGCGAGGCTCCTACAATGAGCAGTTCTTC; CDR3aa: CASSERRGSYNEQFF
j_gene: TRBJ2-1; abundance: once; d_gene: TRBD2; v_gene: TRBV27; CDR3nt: TGTGCCAGCAGTTTCGGCGGGAGTAGTGGTGAGCAGTTCTTC; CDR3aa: CASSFGGSSGEQFF
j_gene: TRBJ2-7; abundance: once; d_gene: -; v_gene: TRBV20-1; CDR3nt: TGCAGTGCCTCAACGCGGAGCGCCTACGAGCAGTACTTC; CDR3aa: CSASTRSAYEQYF
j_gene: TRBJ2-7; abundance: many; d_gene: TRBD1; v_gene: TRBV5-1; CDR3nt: TGCGCCAGCAGCCGTCGACAGGGTGACGAGCAGTACTTC; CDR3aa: CASSRRQGDEQYF
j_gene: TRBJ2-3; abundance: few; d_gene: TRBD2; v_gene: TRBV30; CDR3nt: TGTGCCTGGACTTTAGCGGGGGGGCAATATCGCACAGATACGCAGTATTTT; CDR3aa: CAWTLAGGQYRTDTQYF
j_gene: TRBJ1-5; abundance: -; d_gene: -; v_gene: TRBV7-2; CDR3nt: TGTGCCAGCAGCCCGCATGACGGAATCCTAGGCAATCAGCCCCAGCATTTT; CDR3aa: CASSPHDGILGNQPQHF
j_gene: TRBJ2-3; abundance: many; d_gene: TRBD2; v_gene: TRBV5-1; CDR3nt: TGCGCCAGCAGCTTGGGACTAGCGGACCCCACAGATACGCAGTATTTT; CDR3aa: CASSLGLADPTDTQYF
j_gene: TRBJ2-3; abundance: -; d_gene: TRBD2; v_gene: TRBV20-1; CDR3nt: TGCAGTGCCACGGGGAGGGGCAGCACAGATACGCAGTATTTT; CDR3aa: CSATGRGSTDTQYF
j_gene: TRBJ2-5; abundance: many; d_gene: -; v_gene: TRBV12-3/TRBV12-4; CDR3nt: TGTGCCAGCAGGCGCCAAGAGACCCAGTACTTC; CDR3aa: CASRRQETQYF
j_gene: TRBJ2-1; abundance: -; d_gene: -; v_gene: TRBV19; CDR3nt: TGTGCCAGTAGTCCCCTGTTCGGGCGAAGCTCCTACAATGAGCAGTTCTTC; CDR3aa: CASSPLFGRSSYNEQFF
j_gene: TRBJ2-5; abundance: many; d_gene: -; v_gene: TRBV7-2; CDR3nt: TGTGCCAGCAGAAAAGTTGAGACCCAGTACTTC; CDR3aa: CASRKVETQYF
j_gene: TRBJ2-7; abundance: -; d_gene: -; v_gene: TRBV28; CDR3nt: TGTGCCAGCAGTTCTTCCGCCTTCTACGAGCAGTACTTC; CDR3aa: CASSSSAFYEQYF
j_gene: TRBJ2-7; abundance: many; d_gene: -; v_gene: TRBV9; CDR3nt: TGTGCCAGCAGCGTAGAAGCGGGCTACGAGTACGAGCAGTACTTC; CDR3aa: CASSVEAGYEYEQYF
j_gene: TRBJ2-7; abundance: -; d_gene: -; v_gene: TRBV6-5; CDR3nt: TGTGCCAGCAGTTATTGGTCCAGCCCCTACGAGCAGTACTTC; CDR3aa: CASSYWSSPYEQYF
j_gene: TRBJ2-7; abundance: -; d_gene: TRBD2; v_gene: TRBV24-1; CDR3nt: TGTGCCACCAGTGACGTGACTAGCGGGGGGGCCATTGAGCGGTACTTC; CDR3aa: CATSDVTSGGAIERYF
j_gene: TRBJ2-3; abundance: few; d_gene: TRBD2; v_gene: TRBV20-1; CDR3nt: TGCAGTGCTAGAGGTAGCGGGGGGGCAATAGATACGCAGTATTTT; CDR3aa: CSARGSGGAIDTQYF
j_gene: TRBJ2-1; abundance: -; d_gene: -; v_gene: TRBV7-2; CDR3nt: TGTGCCAGCAGCTTAATGGGTGCTGAGCAGTTCTTC; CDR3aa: CASSLMGAEQFF
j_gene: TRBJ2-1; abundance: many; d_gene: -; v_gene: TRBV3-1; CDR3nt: TGTGCCAGCAGCCAAGTAGGCCACAATGAGCAGTTCTTC; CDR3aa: CASSQVGHNEQFF
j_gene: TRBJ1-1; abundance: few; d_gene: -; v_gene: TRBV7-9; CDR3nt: TGTGCCAGCAGCTTAGACAGGCACACTGAAGCTTTCTTT; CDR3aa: CASSLDRHTEAFF
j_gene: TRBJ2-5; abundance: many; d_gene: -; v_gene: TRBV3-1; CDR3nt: TGTGCCAGCAGCCAAGTTAACGTCCCGGAGACCCAGTACTTC; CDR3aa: CASSQVNVPETQYF